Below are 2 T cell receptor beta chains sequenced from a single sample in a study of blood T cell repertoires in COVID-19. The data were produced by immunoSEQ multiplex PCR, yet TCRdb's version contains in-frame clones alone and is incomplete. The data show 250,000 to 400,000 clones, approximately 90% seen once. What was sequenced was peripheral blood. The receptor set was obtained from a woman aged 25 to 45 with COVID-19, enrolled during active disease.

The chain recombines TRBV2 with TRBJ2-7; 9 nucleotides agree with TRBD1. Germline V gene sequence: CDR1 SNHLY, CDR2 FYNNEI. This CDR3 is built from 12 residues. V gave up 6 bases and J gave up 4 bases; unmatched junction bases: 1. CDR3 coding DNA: TGTGCCAGCAGGGACAGGGGTTACGAGCAGTACGTC. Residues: CASRDRGYEQYV.

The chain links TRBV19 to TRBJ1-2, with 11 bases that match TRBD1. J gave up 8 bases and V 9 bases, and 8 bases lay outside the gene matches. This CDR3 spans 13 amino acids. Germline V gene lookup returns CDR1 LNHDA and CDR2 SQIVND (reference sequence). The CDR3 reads CASRRTGGEGYTF. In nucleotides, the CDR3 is TGTGCCAGCCGAAGGACAGGGGGCGAAGGCTACACCTTC.